The T cell receptor beta chain under discussion was sequenced for a study of identical twins. Using its own MiXCR run on the 5' RACE reads, TCRdb lists one record per CDR3 protein. Of approximately 590,000 distinct CDR3 sequences listed, 9% to 10% were seen once; the top ten hold roughly 3%. Regarding the study as a whole: Findings came from cross-sectional statistics, without long-term follow-up of donors. The authors noted that invariant MAIT and iNKT cells could partly confound zero-insertion analyses.

A few counts support this clonotype. Its matching antigen is unknown. The data were also submitted as part of a second study, on yellow fever vaccine responses in identical twins.

The source is a woman between 18 and 29 years old in good health. The sequencing sample was made of PBMCs.

CDR3 protein: CASSSDRGNQPQHF. The DNA for the CDR3 is TGTGCCAGCAGCTCGGACAGGGGGAATCAGCCCCAGCATTTT. The chain couples TRBV7-9 to TRBJ1-5; 10 positions agree with TRBD1. V lost 4 bases, J lost 4 bases, and 1 base stayed unmatched. In germline, CDR1 is SEHNR, CDR2 FQNEAQ (reference sequence). The CDR3 extends over 14 amino acids.